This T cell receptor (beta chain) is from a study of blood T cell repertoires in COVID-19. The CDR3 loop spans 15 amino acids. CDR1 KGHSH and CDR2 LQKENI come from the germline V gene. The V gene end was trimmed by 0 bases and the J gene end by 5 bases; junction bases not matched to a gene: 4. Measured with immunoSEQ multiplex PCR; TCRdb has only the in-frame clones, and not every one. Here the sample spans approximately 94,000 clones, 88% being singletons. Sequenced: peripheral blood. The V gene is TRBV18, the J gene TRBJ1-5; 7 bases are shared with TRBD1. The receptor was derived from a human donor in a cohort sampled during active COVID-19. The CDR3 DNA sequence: TGTGCCAGCTCACCACCGGGACAGAGGGATCAGCCCCAGCATTTT. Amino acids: CASSPPGQRDQPQHF.